What follows are 11 T cell receptor beta chains derived from one specimen sequenced in a study of cytomegalovirus exposure and HLA in healthy donors. The PCR employed 60 Vbeta primers together with 13 Jbeta primers. Data came from immunoSEQ multiplex PCR; TCRdb stores just in-frame clones and leaves some out. Of 120,000 or so clones in the sample, 60% to 85% were seen once. Sequenced input: PBMCs. The receptors derive from a man aged 30 to 45 in good health and CMV-seronegative.

This clone was detected only a few times. This chain joins TRBV2 and TRBJ1-6; unclear D gene. This CDR3 spans 12 amino acids. From germline, CDR1 is SNHLY and CDR2 FYNNEI. V gave up 7 bases and J gave up 5 bases, with 6 bases separating them. The CDR3 sequence is CASKADNSPLHF. The CDR3 nucleotides read TGTGCCAGCAAGGCGGATAATTCACCCCTCCACTTT.

The chain joins TRBV19 to TRBJ2-5; D not certain. Germline-derived CDR1 and CDR2 are LNHDA and SQIVND (reference sequence). V lost 4 bases, J lost 1 base, and 10 bases lay in between. The CDR3 is made up of 14 amino acids. CDR3 sequence (DNA): TGTGCCAGTAGTAATTGGCAGATCCAAGAGACCCAGTACTTC. Translating gives CASSNWQIQETQYF.

V is TRBV27 and J is TRBJ1-1, with D possibly being TRBD1 (5 bases). Germline-derived CDR1 and CDR2 are MNHEY and SMNVEV (reference sequence). The CDR3 sequence is 12 residues long. With 5 bases removed from V and 8 bases from J, the gap between germline ends came to 12 bases. Here the CDR3 DNA reads TGTGCCAGCAGTCTCCTTGGGGGGGAAGCTTTCTTT. As protein: CASSLLGGEAFF.

This clone appeared a few times. The rearrangement uses TRBV6-1 and TRBJ1-1, with 7 positions matching TRBD1. The CDR3 covers 15 residues. Per the germline V gene, CDR1 is MNHNS and CDR2 is SASEGT. The junction had 10 bases not matched to a gene; V was cut back by 4 bases and J by 5 bases. CDR3 loop: CASSGIQGTRTEAFF. DNA of the CDR3: TGTGCCAGCAGTGGCATACAGGGGACGAGGACTGAAGCTTTCTTT.

The genes are TRBV6-1 and TRBJ1-1; D remains ambiguous. This CDR3 contains 15 residues. V shed 1 base and J shed 7 bases, with 16 bases lying between them. The germline CDR1 and CDR2 sequences are MNHNS and SASEGT. The CDR3 here is CASSEDLGGPFEAFF. The CDR3 DNA reads as TGTGCCAGCAGTGAAGATCTGGGCGGGCCCTTTGAAGCTTTCTTT.

This clone appeared a few times. The gene calls are TRBV11-2 and TRBJ1-5, with 7 nucleotides matching TRBD1. The trim removed 7 bases at V and 5 bases at J, leaving 11 bases unmatched. The CDR3 runs 15 residues. Germline CDR1 reads SGHAT; CDR2 reads FQNNGV. CDR3 sequence reads: CASNRGGRPDQPQHF. In DNA, the CDR3 is TGTGCCAGCAACCGAGGGGGCAGGCCGGATCAGCCCCAGCATTTT.

The CDR3 DNA reads as TGTGCCAGCAGTTACTATGAAAACACTGAAGCTTTCTTT. It is translated as CASSYYENTEAFF. The V and J genes are TRBV7-2 and TRBJ1-1; D remains ambiguous. V was pared by 6 bases and J by 2 bases, with 10 bases between. Germline CDR1 reads SGHTA; CDR2 reads FQGNSA. This CDR3 comprises 13 residues.

This CDR3 reads CSVSRTALSYEQYF. CDR3 nucleotide sequence: TGCAGCGTGTCCCGGACAGCCCTCTCCTACGAGCAGTACTTC. V is TRBV29-1 and J is TRBJ2-7, with a weak D call TRBD1 (6 bases). The germline V gene has CDR1 SQVTM and CDR2 ANQGSEA. This CDR3 spans 14 amino acids. Trimming left V 6 bases short and J 0 bases short, with 15 bases between.

V is TRBV27 and J is TRBJ2-3, with D tentatively TRBD2 (5 bases). The CDR3 has 15 amino acids. Trimming left V 6 bases short and J 0 bases short, with 13 bases between. CDR1 and CDR2 (germline): MNHEY, SMNVEV (reference sequence). Here the CDR3 DNA reads TGTGCCAGCAGCCTTAGCGAGTTGAGCACAGATACGCAGTATTTT. This encodes CASSLSELSTDTQYF.

As for this clone: Since no conserved phenylalanine or tryptophan closes the CDR3, a read error is the likely cause. Because the CDR3's place on the DNA is in doubt, the DNA is left out and the CDR3 is given as listed by TCRdb. The chain employs TRBV6-6 and TRBJ1-1. The CDR3 is 12 amino acids long, termini counted. CDR1 MNHNY and CDR2 SVGAGI come from the germline V gene (reference sequence). CDR3 sequence reads: CASSYSATRVVT.

The V call is TRBV11-2, the J call TRBJ2-7; tentatively, D is TRBD1 (5 bases). The length of the CDR3 is 15 residues. V lost 5 bases and J lost 3, with 17 bases in between. Germline V lookup: CDR1 SGHAT, CDR2 FQNNGV. The CDR3 nucleotides read TGTGCCAGCAGCCCCCTTCAAGGACAAAACTACGAGCAGTACTTC. This translates into CASSPLQGQNYEQYF. The entire variable domain, with the rest obtained from reference TRBV11-2 and TRBJ2-7, is as follows: EAGVAQSPRYKIIEKRQSVAFWCNPISGHATLYWYQQILGQGPKLLIQFQNNGVVDDSQLPKDRFSAERLKGVDSTLKIQPAKLEDSAVYLCASSPLQGQNYEQYFGPGTRLTVT.